This TCR beta chain comes out of a study of CD8 T cells in ankylosing spondylitis. One entry per CDR3 protein, called by TCRdb with MiXCR from the 5' RACE reads. The repertoire consists of approximately 100,000 distinct CDR3 sequences, with under 30% occurring once and the leading ten covering about 12%. The length of the CDR3 is 15 residues. Germline V gene data show CDR1 as SNHLY and CDR2 as FYNNEI. V lost 3 bases and J 2 bases, leaving 10 bases between the germline ends. The sequence derives from a male donor with ankylosing spondylitis. The sequenced sample consisted of synovial fluid, either unsorted or a sorted T cell fraction (not recorded which). This chain connects TRBV2 to TRBJ2-2; no definite D call. CDR3 nucleotide sequence: TGTGCCAGCAGTGAGCGAGCAGCAAACACCGGGGAGCTGTTTTTT. Translating gives CASSERAANTGELFF. The full variable domain, its missing parts supplied by reference TRBV2 and TRBJ2-2, is EPEVTQTPSHQVTQMGQEVILRCVPISNHLYFYWYRQILGQKVEFLVSFYNNEISEKSEIFDDQFSVERPDGSNFTLKIRSTKLEDSAMYFCASSERAANTGELFFGEGSRLTVL.